A selection of T cell receptor beta chains follows, all from one sample in a study of blood T cell repertoires in COVID-19. Data came from immunoSEQ multiplex PCR; TCRdb stores just in-frame clones and leaves some out. The sample contains 130,000 to 150,000 clones, 70% to 80% of which appear only once. The sample consisted of peripheral blood. The source of these receptors is a man aged 55-75 years with acute or convalescent COVID-19. Each CDR3 is given with its conserved first and last residue.

TRBV7-2,TRBJ2-1,CASSFGGRAVEQFF
TRBV5-1,TRBJ2-5,CASSLAAEAQYF
TRBV5-1,TRBJ1-3,CASSLASGRGLPGNTIYF
TRBV28,TRBJ1-1,CASSFRETGREEAFF
TRBV6-6,TRBJ1-1,CASSLTGANTEAFF
TRBV24-1,TRBJ2-3,CATSRDSYSSTDTQYF
TRBV7-7,TRBJ2-2,CASSLKEGTGELFF
TRBV12-3/TRBV12-4,TRBJ2-1,CASSLVLGHEQFF
TRBV30,TRBJ2-1,CAWGPGQGFYNEQFF
TRBV19,TRBJ1-1,CASTSSGGVKNTEAFF
TRBV6-5,TRBJ2-3,CASSRSSGSQDTQYF
TRBV7-9,TRBJ1-6,CASSAQDSPLHF
TRBV7-6,TRBJ1-4,CASSLRQGTGTNEKLFF
TRBV27,TRBJ1-6,CASSLVSTGGSPLHF
TRBV4-3,TRBJ2-3,CASSQDFTDTQYF
TRBV28,TRBJ1-1,CASSFRSEAFF
TRBV28,TRBJ2-7,CASSIDSSYEQYF
TRBV6-5,TRBJ2-2,CASSLRQGGTGELFF